One and the same sample provided the 11 T cell receptor beta chains below, sequenced in a study of cytomegalovirus exposure and HLA in healthy donors. 13 Jbeta primers and 60 Vbeta primers were used for the PCR. Using immunoSEQ multiplex PCR, the repertoire was profiled, and TCRdb retains in-frame clones only, with some absent. The table records 150,000 to 200,000 clones, 80% of them present only once. The sequenced sample consisted of PBMCs. The receptors stem from a boy aged 5-17 years in good health and CMV-seronegative.

The chain combines TRBV2 with TRBJ1-2, with 8 bases lining up with TRBD1. From germline, CDR1 is SNHLY and CDR2 FYNNEI. The V segment lost 3 bases and the J segment 4 bases; nucleotides outside the gene matches: 7. The CDR3 spans 15 residues. CDR3 bases: TGTGCCAGCAGTGATGGGGGCAGGGGGCCCTATGGCTACACCTTC. This codes for CASSDGGRGPYGYTF.

This chain connects TRBV4-1 to TRBJ2-3, with TRBD2 matching 11 bases. The CDR3 loop spans 15 amino acids. Looked up from germline, CDR1 is MGHRA and CDR2 is YSYEKL. J gave up 5 bases and V 3 bases, and 4 bases lay outside the gene matches. As DNA, the CDR3 is TGCGCCAGCAGCCAGCTAGCGGGAGGCAGAGATACGCAGTATTTT. This encodes CASSQLAGGRDTQYF.

The chain joins TRBV18 to TRBJ1-2, with 11 bases that match TRBD1. Germline V gene lookup returns CDR1 KGHSH and CDR2 LQKENI. CDR3 length equals 16 residues. V lost 3 bases, J lost 0 bases, and 3 bases stayed unmatched. CDR3 sequence: CASSPRGQGANYGYTF. CDR3 DNA: TGTGCCAGCTCACCTCGGGGACAGGGGGCTAACTATGGCTACACCTTC.

V is TRBV5-1 and J is TRBJ1-1, with D perhaps matching TRBD1 (5 bases). The V and J ends lost 7 bases and 5 bases respectively, with 21 bases between them. This CDR3 is 15 amino acids long. Germline V lookup: CDR1 SGHRS, CDR2 YFSETQ. The CDR3 DNA reads TGCGCCAGCCGTCGGGGGAGCTCTGAGGGTACTGAAGCTTTCTTT. This sequence encodes CASRRGSSEGTEAFF.

The chain has TRBV10-3 and TRBJ1-5, with 8 nucleotides matching TRBD1. Germline V gene data show CDR1 as ENHRY and CDR2 as SYGVKD. The CDR3 runs 14 residues. Germline trimming cut 10 bases from V and 0 bases from J; bases unmatched to any gene: 5. The CDR3 sequence is CATSDRASNQPQHF. CDR3 nucleotide sequence: TGTGCCACCTCGGACAGGGCTAGCAATCAGCCCCAGCATTTT.

The J gene is TRBJ1-5, the V gene TRBV6-6; unclear D gene. Germline-derived CDR1 and CDR2 are MNHNY and SVGAGI (reference sequence). This CDR3 spans 14 amino acids. The V end was cut by 3 bases, the J end by 4 bases, with 10 bases between. This CDR3 is CASSYGQVNQPQHF. CDR3 DNA: TGTGCCAGCAGTTATGGCCAGGTGAATCAGCCCCAGCATTTT.

The V call is TRBV6-4, the J call TRBJ2-3; TRBD2 aligns across 8 bases. The germline V gene encodes CDR1 MRHNA and CDR2 SNTAGT. The CDR3 contains 15 residues. Trimming at V came to 4 bases and at J to 0 bases, leaving 3 bases not matched to a gene. The CDR3 loop reads CASSVTSGSTDTQYF. CDR3 in DNA: TGTGCCAGCAGTGTAACTAGCGGAAGCACAGATACGCAGTATTTT.

V is TRBV30 and J is TRBJ2-5; D is undetermined. The CDR3 runs to 12 residues. V lost 8 bases and J lost 5, with 15 bases in between. Germline V CDR1 and CDR2: GTSNPN, SVGIG (reference sequence). The DNA of the CDR3 is TGTGCCACCCAACCGTTCGGGGAGACCCAGTACTTC. Its protein product is CATQPFGETQYF. Full variable domain (missing parts from reference TRBV30 and TRBJ2-5): SQTIHQWPATLVQPVGSPLSLECTVEGTSNPNLYWYRQAAGRGLQLLFYSVGIGQISSEVPQNLSASRPQDRQFILSSKKLLLSDSGFYLCATQPFGETQYFGPGTRLLVL.

A single count supports this clone. Sequence at one end of the junction differs from germline and may be a read error. This sequence joins TRBV14 and TRBJ2-7; D may be TRBD1 (5 bases). The CDR3 contains 15 residues. The V gene's germline CDR1 is SGHDN and CDR2 FVKESK. CDR3 protein: CASSRGRGSSYEQCF. The CDR3 coding sequence is TGTGCCAGCAGCCGCGGAAGGGGCAGCTCCTACGAGCAGTGCTTC.

This clone was seen just once. The V gene is TRBV20-1, the J gene TRBJ1-1; the D is unclear. CDR3 length equals 11 residues. The germline V gene encodes CDR1 DFQATT and CDR2 SNEGSKA (reference sequence). With 8 bases removed from V and 1 base from J, the gap between germline ends came to 8 bases. The CDR3 DNA is TGCAGTCACCAGGCGAACACTGAAGCTTTCTTT. This codes for CSHQANTEAFF.

This chain connects TRBV10-2 to TRBJ1-2; the match to TRBD1 covers 8 bases. The ends lost 6 bases at V and 6 bases at J; junction bases unmatched: 9. This CDR3 comprises 14 residues. CDR1 and CDR2 (germline): WSHSY, SAAADI. CDR3 region: CASRWTGIEDGYTF. CDR3 bases: TGCGCCAGCAGGTGGACAGGGATCGAGGATGGCTACACCTTC.